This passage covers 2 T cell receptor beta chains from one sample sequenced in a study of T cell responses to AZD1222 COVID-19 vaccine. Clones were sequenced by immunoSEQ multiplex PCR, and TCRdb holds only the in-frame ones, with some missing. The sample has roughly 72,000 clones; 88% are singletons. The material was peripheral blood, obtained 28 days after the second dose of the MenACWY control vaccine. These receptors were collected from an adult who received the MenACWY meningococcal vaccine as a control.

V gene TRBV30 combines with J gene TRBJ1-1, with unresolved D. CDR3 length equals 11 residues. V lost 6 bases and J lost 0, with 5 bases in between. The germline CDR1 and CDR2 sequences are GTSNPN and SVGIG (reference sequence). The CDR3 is CACQLNTEAFF. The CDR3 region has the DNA TGTGCCTGCCAATTGAACACTGAAGCTTTCTTT.

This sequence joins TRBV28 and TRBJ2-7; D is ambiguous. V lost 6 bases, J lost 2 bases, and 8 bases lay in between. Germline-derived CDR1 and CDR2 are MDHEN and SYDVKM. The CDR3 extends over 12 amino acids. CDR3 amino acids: CASSRSPYEQYF. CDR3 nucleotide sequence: TGTGCCAGCAGCCGGTCCCCCTACGAGCAGTACTTC. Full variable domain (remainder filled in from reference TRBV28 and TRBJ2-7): DVKVTQSSRYLVKRTGEKVFLECVQDMDHENMFWYRQDPGLGLRLIYFSYDVKMKEKGDIPEGYSVSREKKERFSLILESASTNQTSMYLCASSRSPYEQYFGPGTRLTVT.